Below, 7 T cell receptor beta chains from the same sample are listed, as sequenced in a study of T cells in Graves' hyperthyroidism and ophthalmopathy. RNA transcripts provided the source from which TCR beta CDR3 regions were amplified. HTBI primers drove first-round RT-PCR of the TCR CDR3. TCRdb fed the multiplex PCR reads into MiXCR, producing one record per CDR3 protein. The sample has hundreds of thousands of distinct CDR3 sequences, about 15% seen once. The sample comprised blood. These TCRs come from a young woman with Graves' hyperthyroidism.

This clonotype occurred many times. The chain recombines TRBV7-6 with TRBJ2-7; 10 bases agree with TRBD2. Trimming took 1 base from V and 1 from J; bases not matched to a gene: 4. The CDR3 runs to 16 residues. Germline values: CDR1 SGHVS, CDR2 FNYEAQ. The CDR3 loop is CASSLVTSGKSYEQYF. CDR3 nucleotide sequence: TGTGCCAGCAGCTTAGTAACTAGCGGGAAATCCTACGAGCAGTACTTC.

The chain is built from TRBV19 and TRBJ2-7; 10 positions agree with TRBD1. CDR1 is LNHDA and CDR2 is SQIVND in the germline V gene (reference sequence). V lost 8 bases and J lost 2; bases outside the gene matches: 6. The CDR3 totals 14 residues. CDR3 region: CASAAGTGAYEQYF. In nucleotides, the CDR3 is TGTGCCAGTGCAGCCGGGACAGGGGCCTACGAGCAGTACTTC.

In this sample, this clonotype turned up many times. This chain connects TRBV5-5 to TRBJ1-1; a weak D match, TRBD1 (5 bases). The CDR3 runs to 14 residues. The ends were cut back, 2 bases at V and 4 bases at J, with 12 bases in the middle. The V gene's germline CDR1 is SGHKS and CDR2 YYEKEE (reference sequence). CDR3 bases: TGTGCCAGCAGCTTATTGACAGTTTTCACTGAAGCTTTCTTT. Residues: CASSLLTVFTEAFF.

J is TRBJ1-1 and V is TRBV18; 7 bases are shared with TRBD1. CDR3 length equals 15 residues. J was trimmed by 1 base and V by 0 bases; bases with no gene match: 2. The germline V gene encodes CDR1 KGHSH and CDR2 LQKENI. The CDR3 is CASSPPGQKNTEAFF. The CDR3 DNA reads as TGTGCCAGCTCACCACCGGGACAGAAGAACACTGAAGCTTTCTTT.

A few counts support this clonotype. CDR3 residues: CASSLAPSEQYF. The CDR3, as DNA: TGTGCCAGCAGTTTAGCCCCCAGCGAGCAGTACTTC. The chain has TRBV12-3 or TRBV12-4 and TRBJ2-7, with unresolved D. This CDR3 is built from 12 residues. V lost 0 bases to trimming and J lost 6 bases, with 6 bases between them.

This clonotype showed up just a few times. CDR3 in DNA: TGTGCCAGCGGAGTTAGACTAGCGGCTCACTCCTACGAGCAGTACTTC. Protein: CASGVRLAAHSYEQYF. This chain joins TRBV7-9 and TRBJ2-7, with 9 bases fitting TRBD2. J was trimmed by 0 bases and V by 8 bases; bases with no gene match: 11. This CDR3 is built from 16 residues. Germline CDR1 SEHNR, CDR2 FQNEAQ (reference sequence).

This clonotype was observed a few times. The rearrangement uses TRBV30 and TRBJ2-7; the match to TRBD1 covers 10 bases. This CDR3 comprises 12 residues. Germline-derived CDR1 and CDR2 are GTSNPN and SVGIG (reference sequence). After removal of 3 bases from V and 10 bases from J, the junction contained 6 bases not matched to a gene. The CDR3 reads CAWRADRGSQYF. The DNA for the CDR3 is TGTGCCTGGAGGGCGGACAGGGGGAGTCAGTACTTC.